This T cell receptor (beta chain) was found in a study of CD8 T cells in Susac syndrome. Background on the study: At the time their blood was drawn, patients with Susac syndrome were either therapy-naive, on corticosteroids (with some of them also receiving intravenous immunoglobulin), or on intravenous immunoglobulin alone. Study-wide results and limits: None of the CD4+ T cell repertoires in Susac syndrome showed clonal expansion.

All included Susac syndrome patients satisfied recently defined diagnostic criteria for definite or probable disease. As for this clonotype: What it binds is unknown.

Random hexamers served to reverse transcribe about 0.5 to 1 ug RNA. The method of amplification for TCR beta CDR3 was immunoSEQ multiplex PCR, covering 54 Vbeta and 13 Jbeta. TCRdb re-analysed the immunoSEQ multiplex PCR reads in MiXCR, keeping a single row per CDR3 protein. The sample carries about 240,000 distinct CDR3 sequences, 96% recorded once. Sample: CD4+ T cells from PBMCs. The receptor was isolated from a human donor with Susac syndrome.

The CDR3 reads CSARRDSYYQETQYF. The CDR3 nucleotides are TGCAGTGCTAGAAGGGACAGCTATTACCAAGAGACCCAGTACTTC. This sequence joins TRBV20-1 and TRBJ2-5; 7 nucleotides match TRBD1. CDR3 size: 15 residues. CDR1 and CDR2 (germline): DFQATT, SNEGSKA (reference sequence). V gave up 2 bases and J gave up 0 bases; unmatched junction bases: 6.